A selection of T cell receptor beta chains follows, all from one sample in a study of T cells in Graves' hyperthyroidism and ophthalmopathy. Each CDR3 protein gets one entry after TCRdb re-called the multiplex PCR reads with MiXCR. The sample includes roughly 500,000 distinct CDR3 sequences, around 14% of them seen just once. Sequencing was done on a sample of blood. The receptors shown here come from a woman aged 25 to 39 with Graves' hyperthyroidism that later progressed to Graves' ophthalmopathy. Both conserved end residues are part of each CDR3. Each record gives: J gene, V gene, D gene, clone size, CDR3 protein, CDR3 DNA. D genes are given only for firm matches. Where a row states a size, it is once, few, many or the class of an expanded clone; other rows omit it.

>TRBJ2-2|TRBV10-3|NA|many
CATGTPNTGELFF
TGTGCCACCGGGACTCCGAACACCGGGGAGCTGTTTTTT
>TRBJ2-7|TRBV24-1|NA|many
CATSDPTDRYEQYF
TGTGCCACCAGTGACCCTACCGACAGGTACGAGCAGTACTTC
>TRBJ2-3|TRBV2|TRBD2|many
CASGGTSNTDTQYF
TGTGCCAGCGGAGGGACTAGTAACACAGATACGCAGTATTTT
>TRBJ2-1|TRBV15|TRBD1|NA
CATSRDFSGTGALKQFF
TGTGCCACCAGCAGAGATTTTAGTGGGACAGGGGCGTTAAAGCAGTTCTTC
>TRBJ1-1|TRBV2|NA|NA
CASSETGTMNTEAFF
TGTGCCAGCAGTGAGACGGGAACCATGAACACTGAAGCTTTCTTT
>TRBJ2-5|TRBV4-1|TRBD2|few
CASSQNPPSGSQETQYF
TGCGCCAGCAGCCAAAACCCGCCCAGCGGGAGTCAAGAGACCCAGTACTTC
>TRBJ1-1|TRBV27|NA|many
CASSGVTGNTEAFF
TGTGCCAGCAGTGGAGTGACAGGGAACACTGAAGCTTTCTTT
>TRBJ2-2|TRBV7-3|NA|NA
CASSLGVWGNTGELFF
TGTGCCAGCAGCTTAGGGGTGTGGGGAAACACCGGGGAGCTGTTTTTT
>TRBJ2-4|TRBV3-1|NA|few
CASSQGLNIQYF
TGTGCCAGCAGCCAAGGACTGAACATTCAGTACTTC
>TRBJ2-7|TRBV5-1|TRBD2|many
CASSLGVLAGAYEQYF
TGCGCCAGCAGCTTGGGTGTGCTAGCGGGAGCTTACGAGCAGTACTTC
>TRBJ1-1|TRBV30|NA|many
CAWRLNTEAFF
TGTGCCTGGAGATTGAACACTGAAGCTTTCTTT
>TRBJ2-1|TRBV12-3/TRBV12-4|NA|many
CASSPMGGFFLSYNEQFF
TGTGCCAGCAGCCCCATGGGGGGTTTCTTTCTCTCCTACAATGAGCAGTTCTTC
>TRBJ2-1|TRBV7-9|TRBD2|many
CASSLAEIAGHNEQFF
TGTGCCAGCAGCTTAGCAGAAATAGCGGGCCACAATGAGCAGTTCTTC
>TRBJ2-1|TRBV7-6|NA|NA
CASSLGRAYEQFF
TGTGCCAGCAGTCTCGGCAGGGCCTATGAGCAGTTCTTC
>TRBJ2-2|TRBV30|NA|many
CAWSRRGGNTGELFF
TGTGCCTGGAGCCGGAGGGGGGGGAACACCGGGGAGCTGTTTTTT
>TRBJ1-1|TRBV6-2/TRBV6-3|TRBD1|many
CASRPPYQGATEAFF
TGTGCCAGCAGACCCCCTTACCAGGGGGCCACTGAAGCTTTCTTT
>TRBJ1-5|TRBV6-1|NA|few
CASTVAGYQPQHF
TGTGCCAGCACCGTCGCGGGGTATCAGCCCCAGCATTTT
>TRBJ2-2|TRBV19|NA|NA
CASSIDRQGEAGELFF
TGTGCCAGTAGTATAGATAGGCAGGGAGAGGCCGGGGAGCTGTTTTTT
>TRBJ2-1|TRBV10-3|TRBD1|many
CAIRGTGMDNEQFF
TGTGCCATCAGGGGGACAGGGATGGACAATGAGCAGTTCTTC
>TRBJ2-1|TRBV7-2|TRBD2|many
CASSPGRLAGGPSYYNEQFF
TGTGCCAGCAGCCCGGGCCGACTAGCGGGAGGGCCTTCCTACTACAATGAGCAGTTCTTC
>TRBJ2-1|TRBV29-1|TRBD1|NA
CSVEGDSYNEQFF
TGCAGCGTTGAGGGGGACAGCTACAATGAGCAGTTCTTC
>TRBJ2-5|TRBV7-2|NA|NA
CASSFQGGLQETQYF
TGTGCCAGCAGCTTCCAGGGCGGGCTCCAAGAGACCCAGTACTTC
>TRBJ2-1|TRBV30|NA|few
CAWSLGKFSTYAEQFF
TGTGCCTGGAGTCTAGGAAAGTTTTCTACTTACGCTGAGCAGTTCTTC